These T cell receptor beta chains were read from a single sample in a study of OX40 agonist ivuxolimab in advanced cancers. The table came from immunoSEQ multiplex PCR; TCRdb's copy has only in-frame clones and leaves some out. Of about 72,000 clones listed, roughly 90% are singletons. The specimen comprised CD4+ or CD8+ T cells sorted from blood, sampled in a trial of the OX40 agonist ivuxolimab. The receptors derive from an adult with an advanced solid tumor such as melanoma, head and neck, liver or kidney cancer. Both conserved end residues are part of each CDR3. The D gene is left open where the match is weak. Size values are once, few and many counts, or a class for expanded clones, and some rows have none.

clone_size	v_call	cdr3_length	j_call	d_call	cdr3_nt	cdr3_aa
NA	TRBV7-8	15	TRBJ2-5	TRBD2	TGTGCCAGCAGCTCTCAGGCTAGCGGACAAGAGACCCAGTACTTC	CASSSQASGQETQYF
NA	TRBV11-2	15	TRBJ2-7	TRBD2	TGTGCCAGCAGCTTAGTTACGGGAGGAGGATACGAGCAGTACTTC	CASSLVTGGGYEQYF
NA	TRBV6-1	12	TRBJ1-1	TRBD1	TGTGCCAGCAGTCCAGGGGGGACTGAAGCTTTCTTT	CASSPGGTEAFF
NA	TRBV5-1	15	TRBJ2-3	NA	TGCGCCAGCAGCTTGGGAGGGAGGAGCACAGATACGCAGTATTTT	CASSLGGRSTDTQYF
few	TRBV5-5	15	TRBJ1-3	NA	TGTGCCAGCAGTCTGACAGACGACTCTGGAAACACCATATATTTT	CASSLTDDSGNTIYF
once	TRBV7-2	14	TRBJ2-7	NA	TGTGCCAGCAGCCCCGACGGCACACTCTACGAGCAGTACTTC	CASSPDGTLYEQYF
NA	TRBV18	15	TRBJ1-1	TRBD1	TGTGCCAGCTCACCGGGACAGGGGCTGAACACTGAAGCTTTCTTT	CASSPGQGLNTEAFF
NA	TRBV11-2	13	TRBJ2-7	NA	TGTGCCAGCAGCTTAACCCAAAGGCACGAGCAGTACTTC	CASSLTQRHEQYF
NA	TRBV10-3	13	TRBJ1-2	NA	TGTGCCATCAGCGTAGGGGGTGCCTATGGCTACACCTTC	CAISVGGAYGYTF
once	TRBV5-8	13	TRBJ1-3	NA	TGTGCCAGCAGCCCCAACAGGGGAAACACCATATATTTT	CASSPNRGNTIYF
NA	TRBV7-2	13	TRBJ2-3	NA	TGTGCCAGCACCCTGAGGCGGGCAGATACGCAGTATTTT	CASTLRRADTQYF
NA	TRBV30	14	TRBJ2-7	TRBD1	TGTGCCTGGAGTGGGCGGGGACAGGGCTACGAGCAGTACTTC	CAWSGRGQGYEQYF
NA	TRBV11-2	16	TRBJ2-1	NA	TGTGCCAGCAGCTTAGGTATGGAAAGCTCCTACAATGAGCAGTTCTTC	CASSLGMESSYNEQFF
NA	TRBV28	16	TRBJ1-2	TRBD1	TGTGCCAGCAGGGGGGACAGGGGGCGCAAAAACTATGGCTACACCTTC	CASRGDRGRKNYGYTF
NA	TRBV7-9	14	TRBJ2-5	NA	TGTGCCAGCAGCGCTCCACAAAGCCAAGAGACCCAGTACTTC	CASSAPQSQETQYF
few	TRBV29-1	11	TRBJ2-5	NA	TGCAGCGTTCCTGTACAAGAGACCCAGTACTTC	CSVPVQETQYF
NA	TRBV5-4	15	TRBJ1-3	NA	TGTGCCAGCAGCCAGATACAGGGCTCTGGAAACACCATATATTTT	CASSQIQGSGNTIYF
NA	TRBV27	12	TRBJ1-5	NA	TGTGCCAGCAGGCTGGGGCGGGGGCCCCAGCATTTT	CASRLGRGPQHF
once	TRBV5-6	19	TRBJ2-4	TRBD1	TGTGCCAGCAGTGTCGCCTGGCAGGGGGTTATGTTGGCCAAAAACATTCAGTACTTC	CASSVAWQGVMLAKNIQYF
NA	TRBV5-4	16	TRBJ1-2	NA	TGTGCCAGCAGCTTGCCCCGGGGACAACCGAACCATGGCTACACCTTC	CASSLPRGQPNHGYTF
NA	TRBV19	14	TRBJ1-1	NA	TGTGCCAGTAGTACCCATAATTTGAACACTGAAGCTTTCTTT	CASSTHNLNTEAFF
NA	TRBV28	12	TRBJ1-1	NA	TGTGCCAGCAGTTTAGGGGGTACAAGGGCTTTCTTT	CASSLGGTRAFF
NA	TRBV30	15	TRBJ2-2	TRBD1	TGTGCCTGGACGCGACAGGGACATGACACCGGGGAGCTGTTTTTT	CAWTRQGHDTGELFF
NA	TRBV15	13	TRBJ2-7	NA	TGTGCCACCAGCACGGGTAACTCCTACGAGCAGTACTTC	CATSTGNSYEQYF
NA	TRBV19	13	TRBJ2-5	TRBD2	TGTGCCAGTAGGGAGCGGGGAGGAGAGACCCAGTACTTC	CASRERGGETQYF
NA	TRBV11-2	13	TRBJ1-1	NA	TGTGCCAGCAGCCCACAGGGGAACACTGAAGCTTTCTTT	CASSPQGNTEAFF
NA	TRBV5-6	17	TRBJ1-1	NA	TGTGCCAGCAACTTCCGACAAGGGGTGCAGTACGCCACTGAAGCTTTCTTT	CASNFRQGVQYATEAFF
NA	TRBV6-6	13	TRBJ1-1	TRBD1	TGTGCCAGCAGGGACAGGCGAGACACTGAAGCTTTCTTT	CASRDRRDTEAFF
NA	TRBV5-5	14	TRBJ2-3	NA	TGTGCCAGCAGCCCGCAGGGACGAACAGATACGCAGTATTTT	CASSPQGRTDTQYF
NA	TRBV6-6	12	TRBJ2-7	TRBD1	TGTGCCAGCAGTACAGGACAGGAGCCGTTGGACTTC	CASSTGQEPLDF
NA	TRBV27	10	TRBJ2-2	NA	TGTGCCAGCCTCCGTGGGGAGCTGTTTTTT	CASLRGELFF
once	TRBV5-1	15	TRBJ1-2	NA	TGCGCCAGCAGCTTGGAGGCCCAGCCGGGTCGCGGCTACACCTTC	CASSLEAQPGRGYTF
few	TRBV5-6	16	TRBJ2-4	NA	TGTGCCAGCAGCTTCTACAGGGTTCTAGCCAAAAACATTCAGTACTTC	CASSFYRVLAKNIQYF
NA	TRBV6-4	17	TRBJ1-5	NA	TGTGCCAGCAGCCCCTGTCCCCCTGGTGTGGGCAATCAGCCCCAGCATTTT	CASSPCPPGVGNQPQHF